This is a list of T cell receptor beta chains from one sample in a study of T cells in Graves' hyperthyroidism and ophthalmopathy. TCRdb redid the calling of the multiplex PCR reads with MiXCR, one entry per CDR3 protein. Found here are hundreds of thousands of distinct CDR3 sequences, around 15% of them singletons; the top ten hold under 3.5%. The sequencing sample was made of blood. The receptors come from a woman between 40 and 50 years old with Graves' ophthalmopathy. Each CDR3 is given with its conserved first and last residue. Each record gives: clone size, V gene, D gene, J gene, CDR3 protein, CDR3 DNA. The D gene is left open where the match is weak. Size is stated for part of the rows, as once, few or many counts, or as a class when the clone is expanded.

.	TRBV10-3	.	TRBJ1-5	CALRGRQNNQPQHF	TGTGCCCTCCGGGGGCGACAGAACAATCAGCCCCAGCATTTT
many	TRBV12-3/TRBV12-4	.	TRBJ2-1	CASSFPQESSYNEQFF	TGTGCCAGCAGTTTCCCGCAAGAGAGCTCCTACAATGAGCAGTTCTTC
many	TRBV24-1	.	TRBJ2-1	CATSEGAGEVNEQFF	TGTGCCACCAGTGAGGGGGCAGGGGAAGTGAATGAGCAGTTCTTC
.	TRBV27	.	TRBJ1-1	CASSDSGINTEAFF	TGTGCCAGCAGTGATTCCGGGATAAACACTGAAGCTTTCTTT
many	TRBV13	.	TRBJ2-3	CASSPDGQWGDTQYF	TGTGCCAGCAGCCCGGACGGTCAGTGGGGAGATACGCAGTATTTT
many	TRBV12-3/TRBV12-4	TRBD1	TRBJ2-1	CASLLQGASYNEQFF	TGTGCCAGTCTACTCCAGGGGGCGTCTTACAATGAGCAGTTCTTC
.	TRBV7-9	TRBD2	TRBJ2-1	CASSLGLAGGGLAEQFF	TGTGCCAGCAGCTTAGGACTAGCGGGAGGGGGTTTAGCGGAGCAGTTCTTC
.	TRBV4-2	.	TRBJ2-3	CASSQDEGDTQYF	TGTGCCAGCAGCCAAGATGAGGGGGATACGCAGTATTTT
few	TRBV4-1	.	TRBJ2-3	CASSQLLPTDTQYF	TGCGCCAGCAGCCAATTGCTACCCACAGATACGCAGTATTTT
many	TRBV20-1	.	TRBJ1-2	CSAVPPGAYGYTF	TGCAGTGCCGTCCCCCCGGGGGCATATGGCTACACCTTC
once	TRBV10-2	.	TRBJ2-7	CASMTNQPAEQYF	TGCGCCAGCATGACTAACCAACCTGCTGAGCAGTACTTC
.	TRBV7-3	TRBD2	TRBJ2-1	CASSSGLAGGTEQFF	TGTGCCAGCAGCAGCGGACTAGCGGGGGGGACCGAGCAGTTCTTC
many	TRBV29-1	TRBD1	TRBJ2-5	CSGGQGERETQYF	TGCAGCGGGGGACAGGGGGAGAGAGAGACCCAGTACTTC
many	TRBV11-2	.	TRBJ2-1	CASSLDWRDEQFF	TGTGCCAGCAGCTTAGATTGGAGGGATGAGCAGTTCTTC
.	TRBV20-1	.	TRBJ1-2	CSARELESNGYTF	TGCAGTGCTAGAGAACTCGAATCAAATGGCTACACCTTC
many	TRBV15	TRBD1	TRBJ1-5	CATSRALGQGGQPQHF	TGTGCCACCAGCAGAGCCCTGGGACAGGGGGGTCAGCCCCAGCATTTT
.	TRBV20-1	.	TRBJ2-5	CSANRGRGTYLETQYF	TGCAGTGCTAATCGAGGACGGGGGACGTATTTAGAGACCCAGTACTTC